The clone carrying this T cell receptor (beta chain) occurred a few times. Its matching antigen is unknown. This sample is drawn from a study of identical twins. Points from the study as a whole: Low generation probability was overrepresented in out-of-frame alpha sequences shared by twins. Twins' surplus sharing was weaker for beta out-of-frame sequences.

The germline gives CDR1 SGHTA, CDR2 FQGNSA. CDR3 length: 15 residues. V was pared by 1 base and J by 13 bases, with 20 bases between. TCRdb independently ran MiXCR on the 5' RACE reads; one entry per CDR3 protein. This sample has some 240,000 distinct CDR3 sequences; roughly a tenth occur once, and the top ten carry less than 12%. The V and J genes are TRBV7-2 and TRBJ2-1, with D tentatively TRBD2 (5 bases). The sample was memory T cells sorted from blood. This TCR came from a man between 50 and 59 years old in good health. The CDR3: CASSLVMSSGVIQFF. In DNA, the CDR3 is TGTGCCAGCAGCTTAGTGATGTCGAGCGGAGTCATACAGTTCTTC.